This TCR beta chain was captured by sequencing in a study of blood T cells in healthy people across ages. Study-wide points: Considered underestimates were the diversity estimates obtained from one million T cells.

This CDR3 comprises 11 residues. The germline gives CDR1 DFQATT, CDR2 SNEGSKA (reference sequence). V was clipped by 1 base and J by 8 bases, with 6 bases between them. The authors ran a second PCR of about 6 to 11 cycles using a sample-barcoded 5' primer and a J-beta primer mix. TCRdb re-called the 5' RACE reads through MiXCR, storing one row per CDR3 protein. The sample holds 1.5 million to 2 million distinct CDR3 sequences, about 50% seen once. In regard to this clonotype: What it binds is not known.

Researchers report isolating at least 6.5 million PBMCs per sample. The gene calls are TRBV20-1 and TRBJ1-5; D is undetermined. Source material: blood. The receptor was derived from a woman aged 40 to 55 in good health. The CDR3 coding sequence is TGCAGTGCTAGAGCTGGAGAGCCCCAGCATTTT. Protein: CSARAGEPQHF.